Listed below are T cell receptor beta chains from one sample, sequenced in a study of cytomegalovirus exposure and HLA in healthy donors. Clones were sequenced by immunoSEQ multiplex PCR, and TCRdb holds only the in-frame ones, with some missing. Of about 200,000 clones in the sample, roughly 84% were seen once. Sequenced material: PBMCs. These receptors all come from a woman aged 18 to 35 in good health and CMV-seropositive. The CDR3 runs from the conserved cysteine through the conserved F or W. D genes are given only for firm matches. The size of a clone is reported for some rows only, either as once, few or many, or as a class for expanded clones.

>NA|TRBV7-6|TRBD1|TRBJ2-1
TGTGCCAGCAGCTCACAGGGGGCCTCCTACAATGAGCAGTTCTTC
CASSSQGASYNEQFF
>NA|TRBV5-1|TRBD2|TRBJ2-1
TGCGCCAGCAGCCCCCTAAGGCTCGGGGGGAGTGAGCAGTTCTTC
CASSPLRLGGSEQFF
>NA|TRBV18|NA|TRBJ2-7
TGTGCCAGCTCACCGGCGCAGAGGTACGAGCAGTACTTC
CASSPAQRYEQYF
>NA|TRBV5-1|NA|TRBJ1-5
TGCGCCAGCAGCTTAGACAGCTATAGCAATCAGCCCCAGCATTTT
CASSLDSYSNQPQHF
>NA|TRBV27|NA|TRBJ2-1
TGTGCCAGCAGTTTACTAGTAGGCGATGAGCAGTTCTTC
CASSLLVGDEQFF
>NA|TRBV27|TRBD2|TRBJ2-1
TGTGCCAGCAGTTTAGAGACTAGCGGGAGGAACAATGAGCAGTTCTTC
CASSLETSGRNNEQFF
>few|TRBV9|NA|TRBJ2-2
TGTGCCAGCAGCGCCGGGGGAACCGGGGAGCTGTTTTTT
CASSAGGTGELFF
>once|TRBV27|TRBD1|TRBJ1-1
TGTGCCAGCAGCCCATGGGGACAGGGGGAAACTGAAGCTTTCTTT
CASSPWGQGETEAFF
>NA|TRBV6-4|TRBD2|TRBJ2-1
TGTGCCAGCAGTGAGGCTAGCGGGAGGGCCGCTTACAATGAGCAGTTCTTC
CASSEASGRAAYNEQFF
>NA|TRBV30|TRBD1|TRBJ1-2
TGTGCCTGGAGTTCCCCGGGACAGTCCTATGGCTACACCTTC
CAWSSPGQSYGYTF
>few|TRBV7-9|TRBD1|TRBJ1-2
TGTGCCAGCAGCTCCCAGGGGGCGGATGGCTACACCTTC
CASSSQGADGYTF
>few|TRBV5-1|TRBD1|TRBJ2-7
TGCGCCAGCAGGACGGCCTACAGGGGCTCCTACGAGCAGTACTTC
CASRTAYRGSYEQYF
>NA|TRBV5-5|NA|TRBJ2-7
TGTGCCAGCACGCAGAGCGGGTCAACCCACGAGCAGTACTTC
CASTQSGSTHEQYF
>NA|TRBV6-6|NA|TRBJ2-1
TGTGCCAGCAGTTACGAGCGGAGCTCCTACAATGAGCAGTTCTTC
CASSYERSSYNEQFF
>few|TRBV6-5|TRBD1|TRBJ1-2
TGTGCCAGCATGCGGGGACAGTCCTCTGGCTACACCTTC
CASMRGQSSGYTF
>NA|TRBV15|TRBD2|TRBJ2-2
TGTGCCACCAGCAGATTGGGGGTAGCGGGAGTCACCGGGGAGCTGTTTTTT
CATSRLGVAGVTGELFF
>once|TRBV7-3|NA|TRBJ2-1
TGTGCCAGCAGCTTAATGGCCGGCGGATACAATGAGCAGTTCTTC
CASSLMAGGYNEQFF
>NA|TRBV28|NA|TRBJ1-1
TGTGCCAGCCGTGGCTCCAGGAACACTGAAGCTTTCTTT
CASRGSRNTEAFF
>NA|TRBV27|NA|TRBJ1-2
TGTGCCAGCAGTCCGACAGGAAACTATGGCTACACCTTC
CASSPTGNYGYTF
>NA|TRBV21-1|NA|TRBJ2-7
TGTGCCAGCAGCAAAGAACAGCGGGGGTCCTACGAGCAGTACTTC
CASSKEQRGSYEQYF
>NA|TRBV29-1|TRBD2|TRBJ2-7
TGCAGCGTTGGGCTTTGGGGGACTAGCGGGTCGCAGTACTTC
CSVGLWGTSGSQYF
>NA|TRBV18|TRBD1|TRBJ1-4
TGTGCCAGCTCACCTCTTGCCTCAGGGGGTAATGAAAAACTGTTTTTT
CASSPLASGGNEKLFF
>NA|TRBV10-3|TRBD2|TRBJ2-1
TGTGCCATCAGTGGCGGGGGTATAGATCCAAATGAGCAGTTCTTC
CAISGGGIDPNEQFF
>NA|TRBV5-1|TRBD1|TRBJ2-3
TGCGCCAGCAGCCACTACCGGACAGGGGGGACAGATACGCAGTATTTT
CASSHYRTGGTDTQYF
>once|TRBV6-1|TRBD2|TRBJ2-1
TGTGCCAGCAGTGAAAAGGTTAGCGGGAGGGCCATTGAGCAGTTCTTC
CASSEKVSGRAIEQFF
>NA|TRBV25-1|NA|TRBJ2-3
TGTGCCAGCAGTGACCAGAATACGCAGTATTTT
CASSDQNTQYF
>once|TRBV27|TRBD2|TRBJ2-2
TGTGCCAGCAGTCAAGGGACTAGCGGCACCGGGGAGCTGTTTTTT
CASSQGTSGTGELFF
>NA|TRBV4-2|NA|TRBJ2-1
TGTGCCAGCAGCCAAGAAGGACTCGGCTCCTACAATGAGCAGTTCTTC
CASSQEGLGSYNEQFF
>once|TRBV29-1|TRBD2|TRBJ2-7
TGCAGCGCGGTTAGCGGGAGGGAGCAGTACTTC
CSAVSGREQYF
>NA|TRBV13|TRBD2|TRBJ2-2
TGTGCCAGCAGCTTATGGGGACTAGCGGATGACACCGGGGAGCTGTTTTTT
CASSLWGLADDTGELFF
>NA|TRBV5-1|TRBD1|TRBJ2-3
TGCGCCAGCAGCTTGGATGGACAGGGCTTTGAGACAGATACGCAGTATTTT
CASSLDGQGFETDTQYF
>NA|TRBV7-8|NA|TRBJ1-2
TGTGCCAGCAGCCCAGACAGGTACGGAGACTATGGCTACACCTTC
CASSPDRYGDYGYTF
>NA|TRBV13|NA|TRBJ1-4
TGTGCCAGCAGCCGTGAAACAGGGAGTCAATCGGGAAAACTGTTTTTT
CASSRETGSQSGKLFF
>NA|TRBV9|NA|TRBJ2-1
TGTGCCAGCAGCGTAGCTGGGGAGGCCTTTGGGGAGCAGTTCTTC
CASSVAGEAFGEQFF
>NA|TRBV13|TRBD1|TRBJ1-1
TGTGCCAGCAGCCCAACAGGGGGAGTAAGATTGGGGGACACTGAAGCTTTCTTT
CASSPTGGVRLGDTEAFF
>NA|TRBV9|NA|TRBJ2-3
TGTGCCAGCAGCGTAGATCATCGCACAGATACGCAGTATTTT
CASSVDHRTDTQYF
>NA|TRBV29-1|TRBD2|TRBJ2-1
TGCAGCGTCGCAATGTCCGGGACTAGCGGATCTTGGGAGCAGTTCTTC
CSVAMSGTSGSWEQFF
>NA|TRBV27|NA|TRBJ2-1
TGTGCCAGCAAATTGGGGGGTCCTTTTTACAATGAGCAGTTCTTC
CASKLGGPFYNEQFF
>NA|TRBV6-5|NA|TRBJ1-1
TGTGCCAGCAGTTACGGCCGGAACACTGAAGCTTTCTTT
CASSYGRNTEAFF
>NA|TRBV30|NA|TRBJ1-1
TGTGCCTGGAGTGTAACCGGGGGACTATTCGAAGCTTTCTTT
CAWSVTGGLFEAFF
>NA|TRBV9|TRBD1|TRBJ1-2
TGTGCCAGCAGCCCTACCGACAGGGGGACTAACTATGGCTACACCTTC
CASSPTDRGTNYGYTF
>NA|TRBV21-1|NA|TRBJ1-5
TGTGCCAGCAGAAGGAGGGTGGATCAGCCCCAGCATTTT
CASRRRVDQPQHF
>once|TRBV29-1|NA|TRBJ2-7
TGCAGCGCCACCGACAGACCGAGCTCCTACGAGCAGTACTTC
CSATDRPSSYEQYF
>NA|TRBV6-1|TRBD1|TRBJ1-5
TGTGCCAGCAGCCCGGACAGGGTATTCCAGCCCCAGCATTTT
CASSPDRVFQPQHF
>NA|TRBV19|NA|TRBJ2-2
TGTGCCACCAGGAGACTAGGCGGGGAGCTGTTTTTT
CATRRLGGELFF
>NA|TRBV11-2|NA|TRBJ1-3
TGTGCCAGCAGCCCCGAGGGGGCTGGAAACACCATATATTTT
CASSPEGAGNTIYF
>NA|TRBV27|NA|TRBJ2-1
TGTGCCAGCAGTTTCACTGACTCCAATGAGCAGTTCTTC
CASSFTDSNEQFF
>NA|TRBV18|TRBD1|TRBJ2-5
TGTGCCAGCTCACTACGGGACAGCCGGGAGACCCAGTACTTC
CASSLRDSRETQYF
>NA|TRBV6-6|NA|TRBJ1-2
TGTGCCAGCACCCTAGAGGGGGTCCTAAGCTATGGCTACACCTTC
CASTLEGVLSYGYTF
>NA|TRBV6-6|NA|TRBJ2-7
TGTGCCAGCAGCCCGACCAGGGTTTACCCTTCCTACGAGCAGTACTTC
CASSPTRVYPSYEQYF
>NA|TRBV15|NA|TRBJ2-1
TGTGCCACCAGCAGAGAAGCACCTACCGACAATGAGCAGTTCTTC
CATSREAPTDNEQFF